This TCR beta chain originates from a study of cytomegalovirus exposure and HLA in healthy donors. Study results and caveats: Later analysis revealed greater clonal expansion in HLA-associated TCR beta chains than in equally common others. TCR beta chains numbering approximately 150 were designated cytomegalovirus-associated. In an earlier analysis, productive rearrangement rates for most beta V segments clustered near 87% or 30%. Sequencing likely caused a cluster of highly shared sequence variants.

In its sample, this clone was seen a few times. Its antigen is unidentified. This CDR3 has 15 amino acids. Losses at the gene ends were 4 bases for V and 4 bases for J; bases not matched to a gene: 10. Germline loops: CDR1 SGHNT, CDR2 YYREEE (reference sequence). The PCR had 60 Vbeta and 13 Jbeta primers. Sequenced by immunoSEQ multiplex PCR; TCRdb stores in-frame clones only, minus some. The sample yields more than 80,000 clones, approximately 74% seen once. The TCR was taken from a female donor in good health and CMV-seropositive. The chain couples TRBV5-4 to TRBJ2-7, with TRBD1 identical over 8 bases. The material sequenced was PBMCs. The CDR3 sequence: CASSQGQARSYEQYF. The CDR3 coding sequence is TGTGCCAGCAGCCAGGGACAGGCAAGATCTTACGAGCAGTACTTC.